This T cell receptor beta chain is from a study of T cells after yellow fever vaccination. General observations from the study: The secondary response showed a weaker magnitude and a faster peak, day 5 versus 15.

V gave up 0 bases and J gave up 2 bases, with 8 bases separating them. Germline V gene sequence: CDR1 SGHRS, CDR2 YFSETQ. The CDR3 has 15 residues. Generation of TCR cDNA used 5'RACE template switching (which added a universal primer site and UMIs). TCRdb re-derived calls from the 5' RACE reads in MiXCR, one entry per CDR3 protein. The sample has just under 85,000 distinct CDR3 sequences, about 14% seen once. The sequence came from a young man who received the YFV17D yellow fever vaccine. The sequenced sample was CD8+ T cells not binding an NS4B(214-222) dextramer, sorted from PBMCs, obtained about 20 days after the first yellow fever vaccination. The rearrangement joins TRBV5-1 to TRBJ2-2, with D unclear. DNA of the CDR3: TGCGCCAGCAGCTTGGACGGACCTAACACCGGGGAGCTGTTTTTT. This sequence encodes CASSLDGPNTGELFF. The variable domain in full, with the rest retrieved from reference TRBV5-1 and TRBJ2-2, is KAGVTQTPRYLIKTRGQQVTLSCSPISGHRSVSWYQQTPGQGLQFLFEYFSETQRNKGNFPGRFSGRQFSNSRSEMNVSTLELGDSALYLCASSLDGPNTGELFFGEGSRLTVL.